The rows below give T cell receptor beta chains drawn from one sample of a study of cytomegalovirus exposure and HLA in healthy donors. Sequencing used immunoSEQ multiplex PCR; TCRdb keeps in-frame clones, though not all of them. The sample records fewer than 200,000 clones, 75% to 80% being singletons. Sequencing was performed on PBMCs. The receptors derive from a middle-aged man in good health and CMV-seropositive. Both conserved end residues are part of each CDR3. A D gene is named only where the DNA matches it firmly. Size is stated for part of the rows, as once, few or many counts, or as a class when the clone is expanded.

d_gene	j_gene	v_gene	abundance	CDR3aa	CDR3nt
NA	TRBJ2-7	TRBV19	once	CASSSGTYGYEQYF	TGTGCCAGTAGCTCCGGGACTTATGGCTACGAGCAGTACTTC
NA	TRBJ1-1	TRBV7-9	NA	CASSLALGGAFF	TGTGCCAGCAGCTTAGCGCTCGGGGGAGCTTTCTTT
NA	TRBJ1-4	TRBV6-6	NA	CASSLQGAGNEKLFF	TGTGCCAGCAGTTTACAGGGTGCCGGAAATGAAAAACTGTTTTTT
NA	TRBJ2-2	TRBV15	NA	CATSFELTGELFF	TGTGCCACCAGCTTTGAGCTTACCGGGGAGCTGTTTTTT
NA	TRBJ2-1	TRBV6-5	NA	CASSYFAETYNEQFF	TGTGCCAGCAGTTATTTTGCGGAAACCTACAATGAGCAGTTCTTC
NA	TRBJ2-5	TRBV15	NA	CATSRVTGAEAETQYF	TGTGCCACCAGCAGAGTTACTGGCGCGGAGGCAGAGACCCAGTACTTC
NA	TRBJ2-7	TRBV11-3	few	CASSLDREQYF	TGTGCCAGCAGCTTAGATCGCGAGCAGTACTTC
TRBD1	TRBJ2-4	TRBV28	NA	CASSLSGRGNSQYF	TGTGCCAGCAGTTTATCGGGCAGGGGGAACAGTCAGTACTTC
TRBD2	TRBJ2-5	TRBV11-2	few	CASSRRTSGMGGTQYF	TGTGCCAGCAGCCGTCGGACTAGCGGGATGGGGGGGACCCAGTACTTC
TRBD1	TRBJ1-4	TRBV30	NA	CAWSGQGLGNEKLFF	TGTGCCTGGAGTGGACAGGGGTTGGGTAATGAAAAACTGTTTTTT
NA	TRBJ2-1	TRBV18	NA	CASSPPIQLSYNEQFF	TGTGCCAGCTCACCACCGATTCAACTCTCCTACAATGAGCAGTTCTTC
TRBD2	TRBJ2-4	TRBV5-6	NA	CASSSRRGGSKNSQYF	TGTGCCAGCAGCTCCCGACGGGGGGGTTCCAAAAACAGTCAGTACTTC
NA	TRBJ2-1	TRBV19	NA	CASSVLQGMNEQFF	TGTGCCAGTAGTGTACTGCAGGGGATGAATGAGCAGTTCTTC
NA	TRBJ2-2	TRBV14	NA	CASSIRGNTGELFF	TGTGCCAGCTCCATCCGGGGGAACACCGGGGAGCTGTTTTTT
TRBD2	TRBJ2-3	TRBV2	NA	CAGTSGSTDTQYF	TGTGCCGGGACTAGCGGGAGCACAGATACGCAGTATTTT
TRBD2	TRBJ2-2	TRBV19	NA	CASTRGVGELFF	TGTGCCAGTACCCGGGGGGTCGGGGAGCTGTTTTTT
TRBD1	TRBJ1-2	TRBV28	NA	CASRQTGGLLYYGYTF	TGTGCCAGCAGACAGACAGGGGGCCTTCTCTACTATGGCTACACCTTC
TRBD2	TRBJ2-7	TRBV28	NA	CASQRGDQIYEQYF	TGTGCGAGCCAGCGGGGGGACCAAATCTACGAGCAGTACTTC
NA	TRBJ1-4	TRBV28	NA	CASSQQGLVNEKLFF	TGTGCCAGCAGTCAGCAGGGGCTAGTTAATGAAAAACTGTTTTTT
TRBD2	TRBJ2-2	TRBV5-4	NA	CASIRTSGSGTGELFF	TGTGCCAGCATCCGTACTAGCGGGAGCGGCACCGGGGAGCTGTTTTTT
NA	TRBJ1-5	TRBV18	few	CASSEGNQPQHF	TGTGCCAGCTCAGAGGGCAATCAGCCCCAGCATTTT
NA	TRBJ1-6	TRBV6-1	NA	CASSVIQGVDSPLHF	TGTGCCAGCAGCGTAATACAGGGTGTGGATTCACCCCTCCACTTT
TRBD2	TRBJ2-3	TRBV5-1	NA	CASSLFLMSGRATDTQYF	TGCGCCAGCAGCTTGTTCCTTATGAGCGGGAGGGCCACAGATACGCAGTATTTT
NA	TRBJ1-1	TRBV2	NA	CASSEGTVGVNTEAFF	TGTGCCAGCAGTGAAGGGACAGTGGGAGTGAACACTGAAGCTTTCTTT
NA	TRBJ2-3	TRBV7-6	NA	CASSERGGLPDTQYF	TGTGCCAGCAGCGAACGAGGGGGTCTCCCAGATACGCAGTATTTT
NA	TRBJ2-1	TRBV9	NA	CASSASFNEQFF	TGTGCCAGCAGCGCCTCCTTCAATGAGCAGTTCTTC
NA	TRBJ2-3	TRBV9	NA	CASSVEPTDTQYF	TGTGCCAGCAGCGTAGAGCCCACAGATACGCAGTATTTT
TRBD1	TRBJ2-7	TRBV4-1	NA	CASSQARGTGPREQYF	TGCGCCAGCAGCCAAGCTCGTGGGACAGGCCCTCGTGAGCAGTACTTC
NA	TRBJ2-6	TRBV6-6	NA	CASRGANGLTF	TGTGCCAGCCGGGGGGCCAACGGCCTGACTTTC
TRBD2	TRBJ2-1	TRBV7-9	NA	CASSLMAGGYNEQFF	TGTGCCAGCAGCCTCATGGCGGGAGGGTACAATGAGCAGTTCTTC
NA	TRBJ1-2	TRBV6-6	NA	CASSNRRGAEEGYTF	TGTGCCAGCAGTAACCGGAGGGGCGCCGAGGAAGGCTACACCTTC
TRBD2	TRBJ2-5	TRBV9	NA	CASSVGASGSAETQYF	TGTGCCAGCAGCGTAGGCGCTAGCGGGAGTGCAGAGACCCAGTACTTC
TRBD2	TRBJ2-3	TRBV11-2	NA	CASSSLAGGSTDTQYF	TGTGCCAGCAGCTCCCTAGCGGGAGGGAGCACAGATACGCAGTATTTT
TRBD2	TRBJ2-7	TRBV15	once	CATRRTSGRSDEQYF	TGTGCCACCCGACGGACTAGCGGGAGGAGCGACGAGCAGTACTTC
NA	TRBJ2-2	TRBV5-4	NA	CASSRAGMDTGELFF	TGTGCCAGCAGCCGGGCAGGGATGGACACCGGGGAGCTGTTTTTT
TRBD1	TRBJ2-7	TRBV7-9	once	CASSSKGRRTGPYEQYF	TGTGCCAGCAGCTCAAAGGGGCGTCGGACAGGGCCCTACGAGCAGTACTTC
NA	TRBJ2-7	TRBV27	NA	CASSLGGPDHYEQYF	TGTGCCAGCAGTTTAGGGGGCCCTGACCACTACGAGCAGTACTTC
NA	TRBJ2-1	TRBV9	NA	CASSVTGNSYNEQFF	TGTGCCAGCAGCGTGACAGGCAACTCCTACAATGAGCAGTTCTTC
TRBD1	TRBJ1-4	TRBV7-2	NA	CASSQGTGPHEKLFF	TGTGCCAGCAGCCAGGGGACAGGGCCTCATGAAAAACTGTTTTTT
TRBD1	TRBJ1-5	TRBV27	NA	CASSLHRDSPNQPQHF	TGTGCCAGCAGTTTACACCGGGACAGCCCTAATCAGCCCCAGCATTTT
TRBD1	TRBJ2-3	TRBV4-2	NA	CASSQDGQGSTDTQYF	TGTGCCAGCAGCCAAGACGGACAGGGAAGCACAGATACGCAGTATTTT
TRBD1	TRBJ2-3	TRBV12-5	NA	CASGLGDRTTDTQYF	TGTGCTAGTGGTTTGGGGGACAGGACCACAGATACGCAGTATTTT
NA	TRBJ1-1	TRBV6-5	NA	CASSLDRNTEAFF	TGTGCCAGCAGTCTCGACAGGAACACTGAAGCTTTCTTT
TRBD2	TRBJ2-1	TRBV7-9	NA	CASSGGGSGPSSYNEQFF	TGTGCCAGCAGCGGGGGAGGTAGCGGGCCCTCCTCCTACAATGAGCAGTTCTTC
TRBD2	TRBJ2-7	TRBV2	NA	CASSAGTSVSEQYF	TGTGCCAGCAGTGCGGGGACTAGCGTTTCCGAGCAGTACTTC
TRBD1	TRBJ1-1	TRBV7-6	NA	CASSLQGGNTEAFF	TGTGCCAGCAGCTTACAGGGGGGGAACACTGAAGCTTTCTTT
TRBD2	TRBJ2-1	TRBV13	NA	CASSLTFPRTSGKSYNEQFF	TGTGCCAGCAGCCTAACCTTCCCCCGGACTAGCGGAAAAAGCTACAATGAGCAGTTCTTC
TRBD1	TRBJ1-5	TRBV5-1	NA	CASSFTGGDQPQHF	TGCGCCAGCAGCTTCACAGGGGGCGATCAGCCCCAGCATTTT
TRBD2	TRBJ2-1	TRBV5-1	NA	CASSPGLADYNEQFF	TGCGCCAGCAGCCCCGGACTAGCGGACTACAATGAGCAGTTCTTC
TRBD1	TRBJ1-2	TRBV28	NA	CASRDRGLGYTF	TGTGCCAGCAGAGACAGGGGTCTTGGCTACACCTTC
TRBD1	TRBJ2-5	TRBV6-5	NA	CASRTTGLGTQYF	TGTGCCAGCAGAACGACAGGGCTGGGGACCCAGTACTTC
TRBD1	TRBJ1-4	TRBV5-6	NA	CASSYQGGELFF	TGTGCCAGCAGTTATCAGGGGGGAGAACTGTTTTTT
TRBD1	TRBJ1-4	TRBV6-5	NA	CASSWGTGTNEKLFF	TGTGCCAGCAGTTGGGGGACAGGGACTAATGAAAAACTGTTTTTT
TRBD2	TRBJ2-4	TRBV27	NA	CASSPSPGGLAKNIQYF	TGTGCCAGCAGCCCTTCGCCGGGGGGACTAGCCAAAAACATTCAGTACTTC
NA	TRBJ2-5	TRBV19	NA	CASSRAHQETQYF	TGTGCCAGTAGTAGGGCTCACCAAGAGACCCAGTACTTC
NA	TRBJ2-5	TRBV29-1	once	CSGKGNGETQYF	TGCAGCGGAAAGGGGAATGGAGAGACCCAGTACTTC
TRBD2	TRBJ2-3	TRBV28	NA	CASSLTSGGTDTQYF	TGTGCCAGCAGTCTGACTAGCGGGGGCACAGATACGCAGTATTTT